A selection of T cell receptor beta chains follows, all from one sample in a study of cytomegalovirus exposure and HLA in healthy donors. Measured with immunoSEQ multiplex PCR; TCRdb has only the in-frame clones, and not every one. Among 150,000 or so clones listed, roughly four fifths were seen once. Sequencing was carried out using PBMCs. Receptors were obtained from a man aged 40-55 years in good health and CMV-seronegative. Each CDR3 is given with its conserved first and last residue. The D gene is left open where the match is weak. Some rows have no size entry. The others give once, few or many, or a class for an expanded clone.

d_call: TRBD1; clone_size: few; j_call: TRBJ2-4; v_call: TRBV19; cdr3_aa: CASSPLGQGVLSREYF; cdr3_nt: TGTGCCAGTAGTCCCCTCGGACAGGGCGTCCTATCCCGCGAGTACTTC
d_call: .; clone_size: few; j_call: TRBJ2-6; v_call: TRBV10-1; cdr3_aa: CASTKPLPLSGANVLTF; cdr3_nt: TGCGCCAGCACCAAACCTCTTCCACTCTCTGGGGCCAACGTCCTGACTTTC
d_call: .; clone_size: .; j_call: TRBJ2-3; v_call: TRBV27; cdr3_aa: CASRLLSGTDTQYF; cdr3_nt: TGTGCCAGCCGTCTTTTGAGCGGCACAGATACGCAGTATTTT
d_call: .; clone_size: .; j_call: TRBJ2-7; v_call: TRBV7-9; cdr3_aa: CASSFMREQYF; cdr3_nt: TGTGCCAGCAGCTTCATGAGGGAGCAGTACTTC
d_call: TRBD1; clone_size: .; j_call: TRBJ1-2; v_call: TRBV19; cdr3_aa: CASTLRTGEIYGYTF; cdr3_nt: TGTGCCAGTACCCTCCGGACAGGGGAAATCTATGGCTACACCTTC
d_call: .; clone_size: .; j_call: TRBJ2-7; v_call: TRBV18; cdr3_aa: CASSPREVGHEQYF; cdr3_nt: TGTGCCAGCTCACCACGGGAGGTGGGCCACGAGCAGTACTTC
d_call: .; clone_size: .; j_call: TRBJ2-1; v_call: TRBV5-1; cdr3_aa: CASTTKGLTLSNEQFF; cdr3_nt: TGCGCCAGCACCACTAAGGGACTTACCCTTTCGAATGAGCAGTTCTTC
d_call: TRBD2; clone_size: .; j_call: TRBJ2-7; v_call: TRBV7-9; cdr3_aa: CASSLEASGVYEQYF; cdr3_nt: TGTGCCAGCAGCTTAGAGGCTAGCGGGGTCTACGAGCAGTACTTC
d_call: TRBD1; clone_size: .; j_call: TRBJ1-3; v_call: TRBV10-3; cdr3_aa: CAIYTGASGNTIYF; cdr3_nt: TGTGCCATTTACACAGGGGCCTCTGGAAACACCATATATTTT
d_call: TRBD2; clone_size: few; j_call: TRBJ2-3; v_call: TRBV13; cdr3_aa: CASSRLLEREAYTDTQYF; cdr3_nt: TGTGCCAGCAGCCGTCTTCTGGAGCGGGAGGCTTACACAGATACGCAGTATTTT
d_call: .; clone_size: once; j_call: TRBJ2-4; v_call: TRBV6-1; cdr3_aa: CASSEEEGGLGIQYF; cdr3_nt: TGTGCCAGCAGTGAAGAAGAAGGGGGTCTAGGCATTCAGTACTTC
d_call: .; clone_size: .; j_call: TRBJ1-4; v_call: TRBV7-9; cdr3_aa: CASSSTAAIVDEKLFF; cdr3_nt: TGTGCCAGCAGCTCTACAGCGGCGATCGTTGATGAAAAACTGTTTTTT
d_call: TRBD2; clone_size: few; j_call: TRBJ2-3; v_call: TRBV30; cdr3_aa: CAWSLTSGIRDTQYF; cdr3_nt: TGTGCCTGGAGTTTGACTAGCGGCATTAGAGATACGCAGTATTTT
d_call: TRBD2; clone_size: .; j_call: TRBJ2-6; v_call: TRBV11-2; cdr3_aa: CASSHTIAGGPSGANVLTF; cdr3_nt: TGTGCCAGCAGCCACACCATAGCGGGAGGGCCTTCTGGGGCCAACGTCCTGACTTTC
d_call: TRBD2; clone_size: .; j_call: TRBJ2-1; v_call: TRBV28; cdr3_aa: CASSFVPSGANEQFF; cdr3_nt: TGTGCCAGCAGTTTTGTCCCTAGCGGGGCGAATGAGCAGTTCTTC
d_call: TRBD2; clone_size: .; j_call: TRBJ2-2; v_call: TRBV9; cdr3_aa: CASSVELAGGPLTGELFF; cdr3_nt: TGTGCCAGCAGCGTAGAACTAGCGGGAGGGCCGTTAACCGGGGAGCTGTTTTTT
d_call: TRBD2; clone_size: .; j_call: TRBJ2-7; v_call: TRBV7-8; cdr3_aa: CASSSYIAGGSYEQYF; cdr3_nt: TGTGCCAGCAGCAGTTATATAGCGGGAGGCTCCTACGAGCAGTACTTC
d_call: TRBD2; clone_size: .; j_call: TRBJ2-7; v_call: TRBV27; cdr3_aa: CASSLLAVSYEQYF; cdr3_nt: TGTGCCAGCAGTTTGCTAGCGGTCTCCTACGAGCAGTACTTC
d_call: TRBD1; clone_size: .; j_call: TRBJ2-6; v_call: TRBV7-6; cdr3_aa: CASSRDRAPSGANVLTF; cdr3_nt: TGTGCCAGCAGTCGGGACAGGGCCCCCTCTGGGGCCAACGTCCTGACTTTC
d_call: .; clone_size: .; j_call: TRBJ2-1; v_call: TRBV14; cdr3_aa: CASSLVPHYNEQFF; cdr3_nt: TGTGCCAGCAGCCTAGTCCCTCACTACAATGAGCAGTTCTTC
d_call: TRBD2; clone_size: .; j_call: TRBJ2-7; v_call: TRBV19; cdr3_aa: CASSLPSGTSRGEQYF; cdr3_nt: TGTGCCAGTAGTCTACCATCGGGGACTAGTAGGGGCGAGCAGTACTTC
d_call: .; clone_size: few; j_call: TRBJ1-1; v_call: TRBV7-9; cdr3_aa: CASSLARGGAEAFF; cdr3_nt: TGTGCCAGCAGCTTAGCGCGGGGGGGGGCTGAAGCTTTCTTT
d_call: .; clone_size: .; j_call: TRBJ2-2; v_call: TRBV5-1; cdr3_aa: CASSPTGNTGELFF; cdr3_nt: TGCGCCAGCAGCCCGACAGGGAACACCGGGGAGCTGTTTTTT
d_call: .; clone_size: .; j_call: TRBJ2-5; v_call: TRBV5-1; cdr3_aa: CASSGGAEETQYF; cdr3_nt: TGCGCCAGCTCGGGCGGGGCCGAAGAGACCCAGTACTTC
d_call: .; clone_size: .; j_call: TRBJ1-1; v_call: TRBV25-1; cdr3_aa: CASSEWEPNTEAFF; cdr3_nt: TGTGCCAGCAGTGAATGGGAGCCGAACACTGAAGCTTTCTTT
d_call: TRBD2; clone_size: .; j_call: TRBJ2-1; v_call: TRBV4-2; cdr3_aa: CASSQALAATREQFF; cdr3_nt: TGTGCCAGCAGCCAAGCTCTAGCGGCCACGAGGGAGCAGTTCTTC
d_call: TRBD2; clone_size: few; j_call: TRBJ2-1; v_call: TRBV5-1; cdr3_aa: CASSHGTRSSYNEQFF; cdr3_nt: TGCGCCAGCAGCCATGGGACTAGAAGCTCCTACAATGAGCAGTTCTTC
d_call: TRBD1; clone_size: .; j_call: TRBJ2-5; v_call: TRBV2; cdr3_aa: CASSEARGTGGRYQETQYF; cdr3_nt: TGTGCCAGCAGTGAAGCGCGGGGGACAGGGGGACGATACCAAGAGACCCAGTACTTC
d_call: .; clone_size: .; j_call: TRBJ1-1; v_call: TRBV7-2; cdr3_aa: CASRLQENTEAFF; cdr3_nt: TGTGCCAGCAGGTTACAGGAGAACACTGAAGCTTTCTTT
d_call: .; clone_size: .; j_call: TRBJ1-3; v_call: TRBV28; cdr3_aa: CASSLTGPLANTIYF; cdr3_nt: TGTGCCAGCAGTCTAACAGGGCCCCTTGCAAACACCATATATTTT
d_call: TRBD1; clone_size: .; j_call: TRBJ2-1; v_call: TRBV19; cdr3_aa: CASSIAGGDEQFF; cdr3_nt: TGTGCCAGTAGTATAGCAGGGGGCGATGAGCAGTTCTTC
d_call: .; clone_size: .; j_call: TRBJ1-1; v_call: TRBV18; cdr3_aa: CASSPSMGQNTEAFF; cdr3_nt: TGTGCCAGCTCACCATCGATGGGGCAGAACACTGAAGCTTTCTTT
d_call: .; clone_size: .; j_call: TRBJ2-6; v_call: TRBV7-9; cdr3_aa: CASSSDRTGANVLTF; cdr3_nt: TGTGCCAGCAGCTCTGACAGAACCGGGGCCAACGTCCTGACTTTC
d_call: TRBD2; clone_size: .; j_call: TRBJ2-3; v_call: TRBV5-1; cdr3_aa: CASSAQGTAGGHTQYF; cdr3_nt: TGCGCCAGCAGCGCTCAGGGGACGGCGGGAGGGCATACGCAGTATTTT
d_call: TRBD1; clone_size: few; j_call: TRBJ1-5; v_call: TRBV28; cdr3_aa: CASRSPGTGSNQPQHF; cdr3_nt: TGTGCCAGCAGGTCCCCCGGGACAGGCTCCAATCAGCCCCAGCATTTT
d_call: .; clone_size: .; j_call: TRBJ1-2; v_call: TRBV6-5; cdr3_aa: CASTGSRGLYGYTF; cdr3_nt: TGTGCCAGCACCGGGAGTAGAGGCCTCTATGGCTACACCTTC
d_call: .; clone_size: .; j_call: TRBJ2-1; v_call: TRBV19; cdr3_aa: CASRRGLLSYNEQFF; cdr3_nt: TGTGCCAGTCGGCGAGGGCTCCTCTCCTACAATGAGCAGTTCTTC
d_call: .; clone_size: .; j_call: TRBJ1-2; v_call: TRBV27; cdr3_aa: CASSSVFRDKNYGYTF; cdr3_nt: TGTGCCAGCAGTTCGGTCTTCCGGGACAAAAACTATGGCTACACCTTC
d_call: .; clone_size: .; j_call: TRBJ2-7; v_call: TRBV28; cdr3_aa: CATGTSEQYF; cdr3_nt: TGTGCCACTGGGACTTCCGAGCAGTACTTC
d_call: .; clone_size: once; j_call: TRBJ2-6; v_call: TRBV28; cdr3_aa: CASSLASSGANGLTF; cdr3_nt: TGTGCCAGCAGTTTAGCCAGCTCTGGGGCCAACGGCCTGACTTTC
d_call: .; clone_size: .; j_call: TRBJ1-2; v_call: TRBV6-1; cdr3_aa: CASSGTGKGYTF; cdr3_nt: TGTGCCAGCAGTGGGACTGGGAAAGGCTACACCTTC
d_call: .; clone_size: .; j_call: TRBJ1-3; v_call: TRBV18; cdr3_aa: CASSPQTNSQTGNTIYF; cdr3_nt: TGTGCCAGCTCACCTCAGACAAACAGTCAAACTGGAAACACCATATATTTT
d_call: .; clone_size: .; j_call: TRBJ2-5; v_call: TRBV28; cdr3_aa: CASSLAGIQETQYF; cdr3_nt: TGTGCCAGCAGTTTAGCAGGGATCCAAGAGACCCAGTACTTC
d_call: TRBD1; clone_size: .; j_call: TRBJ1-5; v_call: TRBV18; cdr3_aa: CASSADRGGQPQHF; cdr3_nt: TGTGCCAGCTCAGCCGACAGGGGAGGTCAGCCCCAGCATTTT
d_call: TRBD2; clone_size: .; j_call: TRBJ2-3; v_call: TRBV5-4; cdr3_aa: CASSFPLAGRTDTQYF; cdr3_nt: TGTGCCAGCAGCTTTCCACTAGCGGGACGCACAGATACGCAGTATTTT
d_call: TRBD2; clone_size: .; j_call: TRBJ2-7; v_call: TRBV5-1; cdr3_aa: CASSDLTSGSHEQYF; cdr3_nt: TGCGCCAGCAGCGACCTGACTAGCGGGAGCCACGAGCAGTACTTC
d_call: TRBD1; clone_size: .; j_call: TRBJ2-5; v_call: TRBV10-3; cdr3_aa: CAISPGQAQETQYF; cdr3_nt: TGTGCCATCAGCCCAGGACAGGCGCAAGAGACCCAGTACTTC
d_call: TRBD2; clone_size: .; j_call: TRBJ2-1; v_call: TRBV7-9; cdr3_aa: CASSPRGAGGREQFF; cdr3_nt: TGTGCCAGCAGCCCCCGGGGGGCGGGAGGGAGGGAGCAGTTCTTC
d_call: .; clone_size: .; j_call: TRBJ2-7; v_call: TRBV7-3; cdr3_aa: CASSAETSSEQYF; cdr3_nt: TGTGCCAGCAGCGCTGAAACTAGCAGCGAGCAGTACTTC
d_call: TRBD1; clone_size: few; j_call: TRBJ1-1; v_call: TRBV6-4; cdr3_aa: CASSDVPGQGATEAFF; cdr3_nt: TGTGCCAGCAGTGACGTCCCGGGACAGGGGGCAACTGAAGCTTTCTTT
d_call: TRBD2; clone_size: .; j_call: TRBJ2-1; v_call: TRBV4-1; cdr3_aa: CASSHPTSGRIRRRDEQFF; cdr3_nt: TGCGCCAGCAGCCACCCCACTAGCGGGAGAATCCGGAGGAGGGATGAGCAGTTCTTC
d_call: TRBD1; clone_size: .; j_call: TRBJ2-1; v_call: TRBV11-2; cdr3_aa: CASRSTGVGSYNEQFF; cdr3_nt: TGTGCCAGCAGATCGACAGGGGTAGGTTCCTACAATGAGCAGTTCTTC
d_call: TRBD1; clone_size: .; j_call: TRBJ2-1; v_call: TRBV15; cdr3_aa: CATSRSIRQGASNEQFF; cdr3_nt: TGTGCCACCAGCAGGTCGATACGACAGGGGGCCAGCAATGAGCAGTTCTTC
d_call: TRBD1; clone_size: few; j_call: TRBJ1-2; v_call: TRBV19; cdr3_aa: CASSVPGQGMRNYGYTF; cdr3_nt: TGTGCCAGTAGCGTGCCGGGACAGGGTATGAGAAACTATGGCTACACCTTC